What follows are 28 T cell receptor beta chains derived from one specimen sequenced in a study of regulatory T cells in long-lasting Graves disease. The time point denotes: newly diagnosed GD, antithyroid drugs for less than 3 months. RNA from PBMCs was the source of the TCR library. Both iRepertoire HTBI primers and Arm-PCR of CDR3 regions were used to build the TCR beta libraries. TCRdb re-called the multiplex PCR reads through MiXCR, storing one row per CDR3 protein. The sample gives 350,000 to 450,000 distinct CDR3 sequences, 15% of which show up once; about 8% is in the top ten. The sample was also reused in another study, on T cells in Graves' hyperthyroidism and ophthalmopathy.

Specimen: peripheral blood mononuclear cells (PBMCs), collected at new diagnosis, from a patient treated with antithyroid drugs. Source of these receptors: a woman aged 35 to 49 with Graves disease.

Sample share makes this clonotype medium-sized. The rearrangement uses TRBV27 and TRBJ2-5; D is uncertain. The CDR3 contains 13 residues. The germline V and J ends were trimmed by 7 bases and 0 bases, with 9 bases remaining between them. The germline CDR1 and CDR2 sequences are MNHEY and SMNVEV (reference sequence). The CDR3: CASIGPDQETQYF. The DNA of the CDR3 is TGTGCCAGCATCGGTCCGGACCAAGAGACCCAGTACTTC.

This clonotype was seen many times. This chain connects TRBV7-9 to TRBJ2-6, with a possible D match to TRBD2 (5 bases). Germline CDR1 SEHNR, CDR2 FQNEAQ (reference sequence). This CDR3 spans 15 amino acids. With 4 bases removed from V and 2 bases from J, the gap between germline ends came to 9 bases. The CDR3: CASSSQEAGANVLTF. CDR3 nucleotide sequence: TGTGCCAGCAGCTCCCAGGAGGCTGGGGCCAACGTCCTGACTTTC.

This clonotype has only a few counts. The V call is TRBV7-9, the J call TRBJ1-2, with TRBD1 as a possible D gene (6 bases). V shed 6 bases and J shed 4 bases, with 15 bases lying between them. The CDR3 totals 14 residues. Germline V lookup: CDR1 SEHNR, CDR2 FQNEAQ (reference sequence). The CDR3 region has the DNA TGTGCCAGCAGTTCTGGACAGACTGCCTATGGCTACACCTTC. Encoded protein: CASSSGQTAYGYTF.

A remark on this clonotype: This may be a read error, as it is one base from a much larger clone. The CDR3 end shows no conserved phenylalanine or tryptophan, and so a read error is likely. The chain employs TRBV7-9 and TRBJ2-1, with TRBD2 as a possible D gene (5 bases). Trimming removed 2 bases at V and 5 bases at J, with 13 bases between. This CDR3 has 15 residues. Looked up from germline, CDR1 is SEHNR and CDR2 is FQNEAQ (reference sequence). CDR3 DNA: TGTGCCAGCAGCTTAAACGGGATCGTTGACAATGAGCAGTTCCTC. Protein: CASSLNGIVDNEQFL.

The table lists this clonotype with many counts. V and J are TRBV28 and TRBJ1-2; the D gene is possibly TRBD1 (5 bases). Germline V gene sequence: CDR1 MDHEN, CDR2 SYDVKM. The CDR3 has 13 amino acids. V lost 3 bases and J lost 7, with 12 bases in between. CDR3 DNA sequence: TGTGCCAGCAGTTTCGGGGGGACGGCTGGCTACACCTTC. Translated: CASSFGGTAGYTF.

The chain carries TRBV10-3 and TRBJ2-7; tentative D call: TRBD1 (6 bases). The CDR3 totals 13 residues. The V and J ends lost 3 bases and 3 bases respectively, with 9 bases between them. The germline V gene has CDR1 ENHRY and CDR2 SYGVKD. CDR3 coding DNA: TGTGCCATCAGTGAAGGGACACGCTACGAGCAGTACGTC. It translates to CAISEGTRYEQYV.

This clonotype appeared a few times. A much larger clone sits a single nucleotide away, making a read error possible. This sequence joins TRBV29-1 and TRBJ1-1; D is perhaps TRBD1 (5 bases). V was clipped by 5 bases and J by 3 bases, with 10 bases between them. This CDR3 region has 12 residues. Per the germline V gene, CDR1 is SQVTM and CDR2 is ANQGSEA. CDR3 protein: CSVRDGDTEAFF. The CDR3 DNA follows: TGCAGCGTTCGGGACGGGGACACTGAAGCTTTCTTT. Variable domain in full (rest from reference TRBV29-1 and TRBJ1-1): SAVISQKPSRDICQRGTSLTIQCQVDSQVTMMFWYRQQPGQSLTLIATANQGSEATYESGFVIDKFPISRPNLTFSTLTVSNMSPEDSSIYLCSVRDGDTEAFFGQGTRLTVV.

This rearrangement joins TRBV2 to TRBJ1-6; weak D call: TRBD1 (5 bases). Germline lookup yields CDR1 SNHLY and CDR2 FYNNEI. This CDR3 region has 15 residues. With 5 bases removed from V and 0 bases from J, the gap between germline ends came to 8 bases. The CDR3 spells CASSKDSSYNSPLHF. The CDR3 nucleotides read TGTGCCAGCAGTAAAGACAGCTCCTATAATTCACCCCTCCACTTT.

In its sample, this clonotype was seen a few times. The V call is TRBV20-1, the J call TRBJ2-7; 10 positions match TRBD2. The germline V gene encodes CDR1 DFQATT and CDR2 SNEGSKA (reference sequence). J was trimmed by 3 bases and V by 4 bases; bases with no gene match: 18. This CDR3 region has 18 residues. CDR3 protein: CSATRTSGPSRGLYEQYF. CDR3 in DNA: TGCAGTGCTACCCGGACTAGCGGTCCTTCCCGGGGCCTCTACGAGCAGTACTTC.

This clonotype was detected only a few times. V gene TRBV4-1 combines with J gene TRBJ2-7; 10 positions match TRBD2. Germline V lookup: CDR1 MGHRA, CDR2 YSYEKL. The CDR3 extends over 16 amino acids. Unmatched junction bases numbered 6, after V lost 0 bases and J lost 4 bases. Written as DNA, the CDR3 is TGCGCCAGCAGCCAAGACCCCCTAGCGGGGGCATACGAGCAGTACTTC. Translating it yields CASSQDPLAGAYEQYF.

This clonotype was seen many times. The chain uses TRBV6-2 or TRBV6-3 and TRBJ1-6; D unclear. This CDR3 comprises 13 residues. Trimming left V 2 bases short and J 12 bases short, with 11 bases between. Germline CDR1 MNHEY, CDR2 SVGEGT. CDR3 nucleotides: TGTGCCAGCAGTTACAGGACCGGTTTACCCCTCCACTTT. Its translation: CASSYRTGLPLHF.

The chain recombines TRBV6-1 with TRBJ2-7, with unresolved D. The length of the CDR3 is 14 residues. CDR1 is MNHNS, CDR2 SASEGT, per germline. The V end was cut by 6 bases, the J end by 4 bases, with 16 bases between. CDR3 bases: TGTGCCAGCAGAATGGTAGCAGCCACTTACGAGCAGTACTTC. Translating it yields CASRMVAATYEQYF.

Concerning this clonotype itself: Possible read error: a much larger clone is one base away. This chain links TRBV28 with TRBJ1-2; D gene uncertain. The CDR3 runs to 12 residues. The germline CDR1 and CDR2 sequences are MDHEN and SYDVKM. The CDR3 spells CASSTTEYGHTF. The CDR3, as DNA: TGTGCCAGCAGCACTACAGAATATGGCCACACCTTC.

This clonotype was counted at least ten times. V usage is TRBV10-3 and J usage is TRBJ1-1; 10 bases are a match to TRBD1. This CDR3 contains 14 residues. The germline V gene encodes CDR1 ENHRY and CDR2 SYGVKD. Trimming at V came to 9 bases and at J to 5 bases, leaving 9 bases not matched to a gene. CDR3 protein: CAIRGQGEETEAFF. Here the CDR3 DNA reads TGTGCCATACGAGGACAGGGGGAAGAGACTGAAGCTTTCTTT.

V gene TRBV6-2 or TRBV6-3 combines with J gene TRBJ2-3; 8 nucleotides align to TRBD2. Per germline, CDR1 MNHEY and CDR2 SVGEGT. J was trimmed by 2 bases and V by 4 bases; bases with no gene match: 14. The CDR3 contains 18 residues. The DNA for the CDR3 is TGTGCCAGCAGTTCTACCTTTTTGGTTAGCGGGGACACAGATACGCAGTATTTT. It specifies CASSSTFLVSGDTDTQYF.

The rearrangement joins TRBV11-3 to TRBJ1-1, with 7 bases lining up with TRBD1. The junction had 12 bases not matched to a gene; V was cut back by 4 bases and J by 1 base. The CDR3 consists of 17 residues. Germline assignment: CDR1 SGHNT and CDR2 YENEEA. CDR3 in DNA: TGTGCCAGCAGCTCGGCCCGGGACAGTGGGAAGAACACTGAAGCTTTCTTT. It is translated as CASSSARDSGKNTEAFF. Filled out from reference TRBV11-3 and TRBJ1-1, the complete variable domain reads EAGVVQSPRYKIIEKKQPVAFWCNPISGHNTLYWYLQNLGQGPELLIRYENEEAVDDSQLPKDRFSAERLKGVDSTLKIQPAELGDSAVYLCASSSARDSGKNTEAFFGQGTRLTVV.

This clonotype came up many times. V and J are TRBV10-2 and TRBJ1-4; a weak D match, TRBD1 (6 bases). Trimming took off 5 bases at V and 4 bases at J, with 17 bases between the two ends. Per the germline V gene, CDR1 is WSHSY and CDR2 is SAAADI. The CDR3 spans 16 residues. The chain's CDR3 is CASSRFETGYNEKLFF. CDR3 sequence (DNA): TGCGCCAGCAGTCGATTCGAGACAGGTTATAATGAAAAACTGTTTTTT.

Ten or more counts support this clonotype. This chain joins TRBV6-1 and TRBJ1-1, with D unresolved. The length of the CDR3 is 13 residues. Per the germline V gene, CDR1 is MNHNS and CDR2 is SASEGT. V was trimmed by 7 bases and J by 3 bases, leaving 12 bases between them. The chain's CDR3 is CASNPSVDTEAFF. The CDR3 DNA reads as TGTGCCAGCAACCCCAGTGTGGACACTGAAGCTTTCTTT.

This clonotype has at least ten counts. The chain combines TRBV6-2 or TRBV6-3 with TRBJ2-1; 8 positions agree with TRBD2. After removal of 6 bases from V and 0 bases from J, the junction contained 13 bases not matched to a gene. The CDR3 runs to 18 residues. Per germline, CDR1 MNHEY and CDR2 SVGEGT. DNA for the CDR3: TGTGCCAGCAGAACGCTAGCGGGTGGCCGAAGCTCCTACAATGAGCAGTTCTTC. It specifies CASRTLAGGRSSYNEQFF.

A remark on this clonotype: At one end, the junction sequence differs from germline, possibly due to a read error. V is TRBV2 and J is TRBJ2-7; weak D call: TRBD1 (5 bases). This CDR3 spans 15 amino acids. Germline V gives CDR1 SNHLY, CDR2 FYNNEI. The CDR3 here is CASSEGGRSVYERYF. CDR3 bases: TGTGCCAGCAGTGAAGGGGGCAGGTCCGTCTACGAGCGGTACTTC. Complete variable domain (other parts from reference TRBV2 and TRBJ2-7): EPEVTQTPSHQVTQMGQEVILRCVPISNHLYFYWYRQILGQKVEFLVSFYNNEISEKSEIFDDQFSVERPDGSNFTLKIRSTKLEDSAMYFCASSEGGRSVYERYFGPGTRLTVT.

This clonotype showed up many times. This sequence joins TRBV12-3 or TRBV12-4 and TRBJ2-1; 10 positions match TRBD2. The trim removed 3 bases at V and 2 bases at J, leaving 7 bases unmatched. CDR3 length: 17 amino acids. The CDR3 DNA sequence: TGTGCCAGCAGTTTCCCGCTAAGCGGGAGGGCCTACAATGAGCAGTTCTTC. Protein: CASSFPLSGRAYNEQFF.

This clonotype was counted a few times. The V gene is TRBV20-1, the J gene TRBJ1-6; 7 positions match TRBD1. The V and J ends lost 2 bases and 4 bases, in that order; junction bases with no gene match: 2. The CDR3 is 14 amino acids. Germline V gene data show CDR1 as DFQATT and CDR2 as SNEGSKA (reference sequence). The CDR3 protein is CSARQGGYNSPLHF. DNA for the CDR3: TGCAGTGCTAGACAGGGGGGATATAATTCACCCCTCCACTTT.

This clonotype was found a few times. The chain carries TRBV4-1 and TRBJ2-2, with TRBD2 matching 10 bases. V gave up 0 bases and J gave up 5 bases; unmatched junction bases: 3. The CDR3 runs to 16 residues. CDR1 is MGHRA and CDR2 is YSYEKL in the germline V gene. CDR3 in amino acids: CASSQDGTSVTGELFF. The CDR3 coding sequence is TGCGCCAGCAGCCAAGACGGGACTAGCGTTACCGGGGAGCTGTTTTTT.

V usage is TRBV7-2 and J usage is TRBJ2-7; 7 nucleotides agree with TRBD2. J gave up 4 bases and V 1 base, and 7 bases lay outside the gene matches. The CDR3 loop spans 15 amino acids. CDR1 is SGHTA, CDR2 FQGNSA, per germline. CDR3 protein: CASSLGQARGYEQYF. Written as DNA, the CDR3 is TGTGCCAGCAGCTTAGGCCAGGCGCGGGGGTACGAGCAGTACTTC.

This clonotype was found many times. CDR3 sequence (DNA): TGTGCCAGCAGTCTCGGACTAGCGGGGATCACCGGGGAGCTGTTTTTT. It encodes CASSLGLAGITGELFF. This rearrangement joins TRBV12-3 or TRBV12-4 to TRBJ2-2; TRBD2 aligns across 12 bases. The CDR3 contains 16 residues. The V segment lost 5 bases and the J segment 4 bases; nucleotides outside the gene matches: 5.

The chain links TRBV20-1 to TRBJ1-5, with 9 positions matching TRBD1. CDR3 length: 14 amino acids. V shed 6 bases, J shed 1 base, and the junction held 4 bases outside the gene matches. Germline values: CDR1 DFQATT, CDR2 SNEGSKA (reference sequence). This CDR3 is CSARDRDSNQPQHF. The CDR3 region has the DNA TGCAGTGCGCGGGACAGGGACAGCAATCAGCCCCAGCATTTT.

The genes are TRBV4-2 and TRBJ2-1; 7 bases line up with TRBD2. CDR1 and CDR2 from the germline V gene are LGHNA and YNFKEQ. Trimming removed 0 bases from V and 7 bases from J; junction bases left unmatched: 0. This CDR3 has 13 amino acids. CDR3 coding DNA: TGTGCCAGCAGCCAAGAACTAGCGAATGAGCAGTTCTTC. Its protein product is CASSQELANEQFF.

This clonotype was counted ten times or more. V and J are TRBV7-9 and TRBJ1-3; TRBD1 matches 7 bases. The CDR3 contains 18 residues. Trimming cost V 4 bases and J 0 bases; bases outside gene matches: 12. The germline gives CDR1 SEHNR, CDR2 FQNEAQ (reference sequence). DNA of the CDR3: TGTGCCAGCAGCTCGCTTCTAGGACAGGAGTACTCTGGAAACACCATATATTTT. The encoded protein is CASSSLLGQEYSGNTIYF.